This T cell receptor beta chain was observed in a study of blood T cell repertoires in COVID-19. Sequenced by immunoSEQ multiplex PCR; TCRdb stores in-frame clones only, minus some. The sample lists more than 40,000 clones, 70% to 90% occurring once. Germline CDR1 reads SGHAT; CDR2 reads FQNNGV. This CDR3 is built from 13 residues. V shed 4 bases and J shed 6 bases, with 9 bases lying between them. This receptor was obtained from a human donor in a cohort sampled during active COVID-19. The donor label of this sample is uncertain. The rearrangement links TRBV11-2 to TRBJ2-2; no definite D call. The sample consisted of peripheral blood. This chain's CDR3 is CASSYRSPGELFF. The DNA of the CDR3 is TGTGCCAGCAGCTACCGGTCCCCCGGGGAGCTGTTTTTT.